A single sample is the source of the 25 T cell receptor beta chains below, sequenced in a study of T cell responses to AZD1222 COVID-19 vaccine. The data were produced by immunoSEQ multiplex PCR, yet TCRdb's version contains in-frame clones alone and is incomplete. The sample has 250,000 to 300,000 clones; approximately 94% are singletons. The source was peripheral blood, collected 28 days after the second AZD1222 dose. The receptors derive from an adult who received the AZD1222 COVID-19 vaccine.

The CDR3 DNA reads TGTGCCAGTAGTATCCGGGCAAACACCGGGGAGCTGTTTTTT. Its protein is CASSIRANTGELFF. The V gene is TRBV19, the J gene TRBJ2-2; no clear D gene. This CDR3 region has 14 residues. V was cut by 3 bases and J by 2 bases, with 7 bases left in between. Per the germline V gene, CDR1 is LNHDA and CDR2 is SQIVND (reference sequence). The variable domain in full, completed from reference TRBV19 and TRBJ2-2, reads DGGITQSPKYLFRKEGQNVTLSCEQNLNHDAMYWYRQDPGQGLRLIYYSQIVNDFQKGDIAEGYSVSREKKESFPLTVTSAQKNPTAFYLCASSIRANTGELFFGEGSRLTVL.

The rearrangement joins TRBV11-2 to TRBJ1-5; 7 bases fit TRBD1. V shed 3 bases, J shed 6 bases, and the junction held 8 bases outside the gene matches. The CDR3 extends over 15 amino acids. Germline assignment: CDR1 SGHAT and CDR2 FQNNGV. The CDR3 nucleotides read TGTGCCAGCAGCTTTGGGGGACAGCCGGGTCAGCCCCAGCATTTT. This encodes CASSFGGQPGQPQHF.

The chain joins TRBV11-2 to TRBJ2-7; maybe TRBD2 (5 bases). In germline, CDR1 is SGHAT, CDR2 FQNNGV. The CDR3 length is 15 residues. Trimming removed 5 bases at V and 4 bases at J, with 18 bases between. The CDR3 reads CASSRMGGSGYEQYF. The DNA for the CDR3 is TGTGCCAGCAGCCGGATGGGCGGGTCTGGGTACGAGCAGTACTTC.

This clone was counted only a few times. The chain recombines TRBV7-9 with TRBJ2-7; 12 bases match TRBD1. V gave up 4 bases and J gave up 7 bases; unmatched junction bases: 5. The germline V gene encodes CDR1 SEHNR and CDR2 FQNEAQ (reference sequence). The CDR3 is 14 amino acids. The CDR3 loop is CASSSGTGGTEQYF. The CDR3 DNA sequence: TGTGCCAGCAGCTCCGGGACAGGGGGCACAGAGCAGTACTTC.

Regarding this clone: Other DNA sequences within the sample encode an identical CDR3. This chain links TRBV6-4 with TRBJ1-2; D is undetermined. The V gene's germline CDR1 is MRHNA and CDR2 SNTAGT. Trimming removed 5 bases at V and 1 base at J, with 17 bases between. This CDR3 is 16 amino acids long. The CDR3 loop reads CASSPPGPTFNYGYTF. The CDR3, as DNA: TGTGCCAGCAGTCCCCCCGGACCGACCTTTAACTATGGCTACACCTTC.

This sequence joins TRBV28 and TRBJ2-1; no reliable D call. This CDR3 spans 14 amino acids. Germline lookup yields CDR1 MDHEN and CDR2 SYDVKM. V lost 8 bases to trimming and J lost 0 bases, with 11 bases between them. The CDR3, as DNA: TGTGCCAGCGGAGAGCGAATCTCCTACAATGAGCAGTTCTTC. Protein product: CASGERISYNEQFF.

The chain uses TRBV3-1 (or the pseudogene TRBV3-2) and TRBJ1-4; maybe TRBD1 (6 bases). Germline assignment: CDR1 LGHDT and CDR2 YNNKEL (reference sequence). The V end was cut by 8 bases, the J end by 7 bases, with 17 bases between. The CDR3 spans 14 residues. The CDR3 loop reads CASRAGEGGEKLFF. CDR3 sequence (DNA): TGTGCCAGCCGCGCAGGGGAAGGTGGTGAAAAACTGTTTTTT.

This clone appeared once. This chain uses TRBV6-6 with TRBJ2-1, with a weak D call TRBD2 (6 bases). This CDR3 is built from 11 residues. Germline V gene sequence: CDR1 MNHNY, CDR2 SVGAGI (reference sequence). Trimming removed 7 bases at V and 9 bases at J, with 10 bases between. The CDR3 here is CASTAGPEQFF. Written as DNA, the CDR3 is TGTGCCAGCACGGCGGGGCCTGAGCAGTTCTTC.

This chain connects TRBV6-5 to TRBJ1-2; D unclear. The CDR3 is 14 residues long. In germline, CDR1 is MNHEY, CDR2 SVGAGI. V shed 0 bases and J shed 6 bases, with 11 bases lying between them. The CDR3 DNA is TGTGCCAGCAGTTACTCGGGAGGGAGGGATGGCTACACCTTC. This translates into CASSYSGGRDGYTF.

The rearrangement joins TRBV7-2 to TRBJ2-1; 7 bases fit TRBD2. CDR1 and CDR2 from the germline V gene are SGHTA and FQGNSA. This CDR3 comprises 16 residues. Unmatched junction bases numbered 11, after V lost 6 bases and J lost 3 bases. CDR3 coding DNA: TGTGCCAGCAGAAAACGCTTAGCGGGCGGCTACAATGAGCAGTTCTTC. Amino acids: CASRKRLAGGYNEQFF. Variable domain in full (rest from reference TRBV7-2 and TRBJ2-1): GAGVSQSPSNKVTEKGKDVELRCDPISGHTALYWYRQSLGQGLEFLIYFQGNSAPDKSGLPSDRFSAERTGGSVSTLTIQRTQQEDSAVYLCASRKRLAGGYNEQFFGPGTRLTVL.

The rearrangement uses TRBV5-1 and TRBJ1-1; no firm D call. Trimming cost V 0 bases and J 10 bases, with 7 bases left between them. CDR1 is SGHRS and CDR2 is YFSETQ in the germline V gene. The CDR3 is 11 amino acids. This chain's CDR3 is CASSLDLIAFF. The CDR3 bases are TGCGCCAGCAGCTTGGATCTGATAGCTTTCTTT.

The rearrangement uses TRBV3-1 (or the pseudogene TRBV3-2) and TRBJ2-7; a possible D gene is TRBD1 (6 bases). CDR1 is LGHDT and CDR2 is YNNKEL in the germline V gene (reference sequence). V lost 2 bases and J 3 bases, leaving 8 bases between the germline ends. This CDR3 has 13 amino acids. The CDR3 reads CASSQRDNYEQYF. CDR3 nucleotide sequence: TGTGCCAGCAGCCAAAGGGACAACTACGAGCAGTACTTC.

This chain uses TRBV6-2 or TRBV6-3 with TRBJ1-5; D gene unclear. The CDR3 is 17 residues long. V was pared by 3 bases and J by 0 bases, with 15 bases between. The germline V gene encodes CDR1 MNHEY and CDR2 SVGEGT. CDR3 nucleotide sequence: TGTGCCAGCAGTTATGAGGAGGGCGACCTTAGCAATCAGCCCCAGCATTTT. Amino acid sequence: CASSYEEGDLSNQPQHF.

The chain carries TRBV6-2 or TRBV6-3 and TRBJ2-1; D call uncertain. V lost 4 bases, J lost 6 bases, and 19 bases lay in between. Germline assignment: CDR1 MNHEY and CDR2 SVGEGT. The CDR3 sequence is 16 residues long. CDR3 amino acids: CASSLRGPALSNEQFF. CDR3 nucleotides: TGTGCCAGCAGTTTACGAGGACCTGCTTTAAGCAATGAGCAGTTCTTC.

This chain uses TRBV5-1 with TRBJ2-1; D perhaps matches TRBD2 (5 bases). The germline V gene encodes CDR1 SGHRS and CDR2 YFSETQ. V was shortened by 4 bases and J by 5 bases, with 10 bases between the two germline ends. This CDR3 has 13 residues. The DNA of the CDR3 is TGCGCCAGCAGCCCCTTGCGGGACAATGAGCAGTTCTTC. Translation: CASSPLRDNEQFF.

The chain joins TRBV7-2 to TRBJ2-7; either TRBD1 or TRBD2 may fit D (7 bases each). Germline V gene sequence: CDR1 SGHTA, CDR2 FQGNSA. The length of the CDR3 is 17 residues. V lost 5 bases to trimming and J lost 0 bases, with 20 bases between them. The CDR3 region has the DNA TGTGCCAGCAGCCCGACCAGGGGGAGGGGGGGCTCCTACGAGCAGTACTTC. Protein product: CASSPTRGRGGSYEQYF.

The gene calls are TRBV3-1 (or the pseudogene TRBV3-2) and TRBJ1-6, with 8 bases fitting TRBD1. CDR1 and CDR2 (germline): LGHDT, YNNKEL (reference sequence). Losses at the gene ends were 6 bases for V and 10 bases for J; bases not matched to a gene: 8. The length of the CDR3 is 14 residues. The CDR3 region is CASRGQATASPLHF. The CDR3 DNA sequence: TGTGCCAGCAGGGGACAGGCGACGGCGTCACCCCTCCACTTT.

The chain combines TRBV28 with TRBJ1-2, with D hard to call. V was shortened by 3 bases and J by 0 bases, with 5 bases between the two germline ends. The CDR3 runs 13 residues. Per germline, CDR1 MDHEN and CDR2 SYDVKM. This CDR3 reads CASSLFPNYGYTF. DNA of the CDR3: TGTGCCAGCAGTTTGTTCCCTAACTATGGCTACACCTTC.

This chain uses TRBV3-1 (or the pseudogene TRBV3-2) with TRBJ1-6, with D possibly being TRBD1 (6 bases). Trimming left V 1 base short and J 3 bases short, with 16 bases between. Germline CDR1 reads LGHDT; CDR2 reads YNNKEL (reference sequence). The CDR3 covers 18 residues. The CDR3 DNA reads TGTGCCAGCAGCCAAGGCCCGACAGGAAACGGCTATAATTCACCCCTCCACTTT. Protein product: CASSQGPTGNGYNSPLHF.

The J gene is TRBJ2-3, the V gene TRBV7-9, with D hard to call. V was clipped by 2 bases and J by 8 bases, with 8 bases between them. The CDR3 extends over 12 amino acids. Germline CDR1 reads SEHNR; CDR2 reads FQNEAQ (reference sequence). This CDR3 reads CASSLPGRTQYF. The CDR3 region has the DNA TGTGCCAGCAGCTTACCGGGTCGTACGCAGTATTTT.

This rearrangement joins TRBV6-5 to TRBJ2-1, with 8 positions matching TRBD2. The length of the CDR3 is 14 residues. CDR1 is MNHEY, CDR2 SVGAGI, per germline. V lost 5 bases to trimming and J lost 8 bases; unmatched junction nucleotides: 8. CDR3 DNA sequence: TGTGCCAGCAGTCGGGGGGGCCCGACTGATGAGCAGTTCTTC. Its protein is CASSRGGPTDEQFF.

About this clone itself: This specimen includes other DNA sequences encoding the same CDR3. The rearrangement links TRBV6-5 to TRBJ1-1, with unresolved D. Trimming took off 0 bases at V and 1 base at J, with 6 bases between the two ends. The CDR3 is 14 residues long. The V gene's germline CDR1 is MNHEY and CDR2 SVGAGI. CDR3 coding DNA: TGTGCCAGCAGTTACTCAAGACAGAACACTGAAGCTTTCTTT. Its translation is CASSYSRQNTEAFF.

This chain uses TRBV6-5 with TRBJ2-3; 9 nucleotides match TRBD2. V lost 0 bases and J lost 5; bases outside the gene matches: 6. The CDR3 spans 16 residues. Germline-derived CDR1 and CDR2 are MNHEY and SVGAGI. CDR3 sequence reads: CASSYSGGRGVDTQYF. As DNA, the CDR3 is TGTGCCAGCAGTTACTCTGGCGGGAGGGGCGTAGATACGCAGTATTTT.

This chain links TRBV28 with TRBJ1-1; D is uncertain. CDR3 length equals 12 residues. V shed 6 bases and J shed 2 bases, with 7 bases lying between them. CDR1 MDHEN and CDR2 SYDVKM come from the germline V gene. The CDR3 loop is CASRVLNTEAFF. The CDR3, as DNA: TGTGCCAGCAGGGTTTTAAACACTGAAGCTTTCTTT.

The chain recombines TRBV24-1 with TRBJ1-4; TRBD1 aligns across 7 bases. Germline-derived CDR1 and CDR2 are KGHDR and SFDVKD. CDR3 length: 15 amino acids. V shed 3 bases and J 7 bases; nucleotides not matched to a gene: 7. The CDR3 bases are TGTGCCACCAGTGATGCGGGCAGGGGGAGTGAAAAACTGTTTTTT. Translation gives CATSDAGRGSEKLFF.